This passage covers 18 T cell receptor beta chains from one sample sequenced in a study of shared clonotypes between healthy human individuals (dated by TCRdb to 2020 to 2021). Libraries were made using the immunoSEQ multiplex PCR assay. As stored in TCRdb, this immuneACCESS dataset retains in-frame rearrangements with V and J assigned. A fraction of the clones does not appear; measured against another copy, unresolved V genes explain less than half of the discrepancy, and the remainder lacks a known reason. The sample has roughly 2.5 million clones on record, approximately 90% of them singletons. The ten largest clonotypes hold about 0.13% of the sample. Material for sequencing was naive CD4+ T cells sorted from blood. The sample's cell subset or site label is to be understood as: CD45RA+ positively selected. The receptors derive from a man aged 18 to 29 in good health.

This chain connects TRBV11-2 to TRBJ1-2; maybe TRBD1 (6 bases). Germline loops: CDR1 SGHAT, CDR2 FQNNGV. The CDR3 has 15 amino acids. The V end lost 0 bases, the J end lost 3 bases, and 11 bases lay between the germline ends. In DNA, the CDR3 is TGTGCCAGCAGCTTAGATCCCCAGGGGTACTATGGCTACACCTTC. Translation gives CASSLDPQGYYGYTF.

This sequence joins TRBV6-1 and TRBJ1-6; perhaps TRBD1 as D (6 bases). V lost 7 bases and J 9 bases, leaving 19 bases between the germline ends. Germline V gene data show CDR1 as MNHNS and CDR2 as SASEGT. The CDR3 runs 15 residues. In nucleotides, the CDR3 is TGTGCCAGCAATAGTGCAATGGGGGCGTCTTCACCCCTCCACTTT. This codes for CASNSAMGASSPLHF.

The chain is built from TRBV18 and TRBJ2-7; D remains unclear. Trimming removed 0 bases at V and 6 bases at J, with 6 bases between. This CDR3 has 12 residues. Germline-derived CDR1 and CDR2 are KGHSH and LQKENI. CDR3 protein: CASSPPWREQYF. In DNA, the CDR3 is TGTGCCAGCTCACCACCGTGGCGCGAGCAGTACTTC. Using reference TRBV18 and TRBJ2-7 for the parts outside the CDR3, the full variable domain is NAGVMQNPRHLVRRRGQEARLRCSPMKGHSHVYWYRQLPEEGLKFMVYLQKENIIDESGMPKERFSAEFPKEGPSILRIQQVVRGDSAAYFCASSPPWREQYFGPGTRLTVT.

As to this clone: The sample has other DNA sequences that encode this CDR3 too. The rearrangement links TRBV5-4 to TRBJ1-3; D unresolved. CDR3 size: 13 residues. Trimming removed 0 bases from V and 3 bases from J, with 4 bases in between. In germline, CDR1 is SGHNT, CDR2 YYREEE (reference sequence). The CDR3 region has the DNA TGTGCCAGCAGCTTGGCAGGTGGAAACACCATATATTTT. This translates into CASSLAGGNTIYF. The complete variable domain, with remaining parts taken from reference TRBV5-4 and TRBJ1-3, reads ETGVTQSPTHLIKTRGQQVTLRCSSQSGHNTVSWYQQALGQGPQFIFQYYREEENGRGNFPPRFSGLQFPNYSSELNVNALELDDSALYLCASSLAGGNTIYFGEGSWLTVV.

This rearrangement joins TRBV11-2 to TRBJ2-1; D may match TRBD1 or TRBD2 (5 bases each). This CDR3 has 14 residues. Germline values: CDR1 SGHAT, CDR2 FQNNGV. V was trimmed by 5 bases and J by 1 base, leaving 9 bases between them. Here the CDR3 DNA reads TGTGCCAGCAGCCAAGAGGGGTCCTACAATGAGCAGTTCTTC. It translates to CASSQEGSYNEQFF.

CDR3 amino acids: CASSETGGFGGNTIYF. The CDR3 coding sequence is TGTGCCAGCAGTGAAACAGGGGGTTTCGGTGGAAACACCATATATTTT. The J gene is TRBJ1-3, the V gene TRBV2; TRBD1 aligns across 8 bases. Germline assignment: CDR1 SNHLY and CDR2 FYNNEI. V was clipped by 2 bases and J by 3 bases; unmatched bases: 6. The CDR3 spans 16 residues. Combining the CDR3 with reference TRBV2 and TRBJ1-3 gives the whole variable domain EPEVTQTPSHQVTQMGQEVILRCVPISNHLYFYWYRQILGQKVEFLVSFYNNEISEKSEIFDDQFSVERPDGSNFTLKIRSTKLEDSAMYFCASSETGGFGGNTIYFGEGSWLTVV.

This chain joins TRBV30 and TRBJ1-6; 7 bases line up with TRBD1. The trim removed 0 bases at V and 3 bases at J, leaving 5 bases unmatched. The CDR3 contains 16 residues. From germline, CDR1 is GTSNPN and CDR2 SVGIG (reference sequence). The CDR3 here is CAWSVPRTGYNSPLHF. The CDR3 nucleotides are TGTGCCTGGAGTGTACCTCGGACAGGCTATAATTCACCCCTCCACTTT. The full variable domain, its missing parts supplied by reference TRBV30 and TRBJ1-6, is SQTIHQWPATLVQPVGSPLSLECTVEGTSNPNLYWYRQAAGRGLQLLFYSVGIGQISSEVPQNLSASRPQDRQFILSSKKLLLSDSGFYLCAWSVPRTGYNSPLHFGNGTRLTVT.

With regard to this clone: At one end the junction does not follow the germline gene, possibly because of a read error. This chain links TRBV7-7 with TRBJ2-2; TRBD1 agrees at 10 bases. This CDR3 region has 18 residues. Germline V gene lookup returns CDR1 SSHAT and CDR2 FNYEAQ (reference sequence). The CDR3 DNA follows: TGTGCTAGCAGCTATCCGGGGGGACAGGGGAGGAACACCGGGGAGCTGTTTTTT. This sequence encodes CASSYPGGQGRNTGELFF. Based on the CDR3 plus reference TRBV7-7 and TRBJ2-2, the full variable domain is GAGVSQSPRYKVTKRGQDVTLRCDPISSHATLYWYQQALGQGPEFLTYFNYEAQPDKSGLPSDRFSAERPEGSISTLTIQRTEQRDSAMYRCASSYPGGQGRNTGELFFGEGSRLTVL.

The CDR3 DNA reads TGTGCCATCGCGGACACCGGGGAGCTGTTTTTT. Protein sequence: CAIADTGELFF. This chain joins TRBV10-3 and TRBJ2-2, with D unresolved. This CDR3 has 11 residues. Germline-derived CDR1 and CDR2 are ENHRY and SYGVKD. V lost 8 bases to trimming and J lost 3 bases, with 4 bases between them.

The chain combines TRBV15 with TRBJ1-2; D is unresolved. Germline CDR1 LNHNV, CDR2 YYDKDF (reference sequence). Trimming shortened V by 5 bases and J by 5 bases, and 12 bases separated the two germline ends. This CDR3 has 13 amino acids. CDR3 sequence: CATSQEGGYGYTF. The CDR3 DNA follows: TGTGCCACCAGCCAGGAGGGTGGATATGGCTACACCTTC.

The chain joins TRBV12-5 to TRBJ2-5; 10 bases agree with TRBD2. Germline CDR1 and CDR2: LGHNT and FRNRAP. The CDR3 is 17 amino acids. Losses at the gene ends were 7 bases for V and 0 bases for J; bases not matched to a gene: 11. The CDR3 is CASDSGRSSLYQETQYF. The CDR3 DNA is TGTGCTAGTGATAGCGGGAGGTCGTCCTTGTACCAAGAGACCCAGTACTTC.

For this clone: The sample carries other DNA sequences with the same CDR3. V usage is TRBV6-1 and J usage is TRBJ1-5, with 8 positions matching TRBD1. CDR1 and CDR2 from the germline V gene are MNHNS and SASEGT. The CDR3 has 13 amino acids. The trim removed 7 bases at V and 6 bases at J, leaving 5 bases unmatched. The CDR3 loop reads CASIDRGSQPQHF. The CDR3 DNA reads as TGTGCCAGCATTGACAGGGGAAGTCAGCCCCAGCATTTT.

The rearrangement links TRBV27 to TRBJ2-7; D gene uncertain. This CDR3 is built from 13 residues. From germline, CDR1 is MNHEY and CDR2 SMNVEV (reference sequence). V lost 2 bases to trimming and J lost 5 bases, with 10 bases between them. Written as DNA, the CDR3 is TGTGCCAGCAGTTTAATCCCGCCCCACGAGCAGTACTTC. Amino acids: CASSLIPPHEQYF.

This clone has just one count. The chain couples TRBV5-1 to TRBJ1-1; D is uncertain. V lost 2 bases and J 1 base, leaving 9 bases between the germline ends. The CDR3 runs to 14 residues. Looked up from germline, CDR1 is SGHRS and CDR2 is YFSETQ. CDR3 DNA sequence: TGCGCCAGCAGCTTTAGGTCTGAGAACACTGAAGCTTTCTTT. As protein: CASSFRSENTEAFF.

The rearrangement joins TRBV6-1 to TRBJ2-7; D not resolved. This CDR3 has 13 amino acids. Per germline, CDR1 MNHNS and CDR2 SASEGT. Trimming shortened V by 5 bases and J by 4 bases, and 12 bases separated the two germline ends. Here the CDR3 reads CASSPRSRYEQYF. CDR3 DNA: TGTGCCAGCAGTCCTAGAAGCCGGTACGAGCAGTACTTC.

This clone was picked up a small number of times. This rearrangement joins TRBV2 to TRBJ2-7, with 7 bases fitting TRBD1. Germline trimming cut 6 bases from V and 12 bases from J; bases unmatched to any gene: 8. Germline V CDR1 and CDR2: SNHLY, FYNNEI. The CDR3 runs to 11 residues. CDR3 amino acids: CASSGLDRRYF. As DNA, the CDR3 is TGTGCCAGCAGCGGTCTGGACAGGCGGTACTTC.

Comments on this clone: The sample carries other DNA sequences with the same CDR3. Here the CDR3 reads CASSSGLAGITDTQYF. The CDR3 nucleotides are TGTGCCAGCAGCTCGGGACTAGCGGGGATCACAGATACGCAGTATTTT. The chain combines TRBV7-2 with TRBJ2-3, with 13 bases aligning to TRBD2. The CDR3 extends over 16 amino acids. The junction had 3 bases not matched to a gene; V was cut back by 4 bases and J by 2 bases. Germline V CDR1 and CDR2: SGHTA, FQGNSA.

The gene calls are TRBV30 and TRBJ1-2; 12 bases match TRBD1. The CDR3 has 17 residues. V lost 2 bases, J lost 5 bases, and 12 bases stayed unmatched. CDR1 is GTSNPN, CDR2 SVGIG, per germline (reference sequence). The DNA of the CDR3 is TGTGCCTGGAGTCCCGTCTGGGACAGGGGGCTCCGGTATGGCTACACCTTC. It is translated as CAWSPVWDRGLRYGYTF.